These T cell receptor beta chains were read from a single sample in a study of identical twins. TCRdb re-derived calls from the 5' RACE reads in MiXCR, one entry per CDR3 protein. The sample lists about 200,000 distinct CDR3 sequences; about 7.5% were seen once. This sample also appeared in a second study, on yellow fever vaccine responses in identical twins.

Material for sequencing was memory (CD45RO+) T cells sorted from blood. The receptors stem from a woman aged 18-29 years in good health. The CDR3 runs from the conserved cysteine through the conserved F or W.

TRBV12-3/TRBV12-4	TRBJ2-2	CASSVIRGELFF
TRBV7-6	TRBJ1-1	CASSLMLDTEAFF
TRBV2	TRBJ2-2	CASRGLAKENTGELFF
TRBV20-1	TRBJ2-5	CSATGGFRSETQYF
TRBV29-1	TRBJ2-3	CSVTSGDTQYF
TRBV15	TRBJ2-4	CATSQDVVAKNIQYF
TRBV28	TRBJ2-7	CASSTPTSGGLSYEQYF
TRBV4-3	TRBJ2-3	CASSQLPGQGSDTQYF
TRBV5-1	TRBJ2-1	CASSFIAGTSYNEQFF
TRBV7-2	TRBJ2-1	CASSSADSGGAKFF
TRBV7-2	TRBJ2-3	CASSLPSGMGTQYF
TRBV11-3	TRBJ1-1	CASSLRGRRGSNPEAFF
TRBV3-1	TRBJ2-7	CASSRGSVNEQYF
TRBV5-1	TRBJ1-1	CASSLIGGLDTEAFF
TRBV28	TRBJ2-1	CASSLQAIEQFF
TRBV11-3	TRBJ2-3	CASSLVRTDTQYF
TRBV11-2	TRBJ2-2	CASSLTGGTGELFF
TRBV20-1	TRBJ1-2	CSATPIIYGYTF
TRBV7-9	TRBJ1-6	CASSFASAGSPLHF
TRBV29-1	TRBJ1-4	CSVRGVIGTADTNEKLFF
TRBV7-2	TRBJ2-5	CASSSSGGAVKTQYF
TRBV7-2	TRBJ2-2	CASSLAPASGVTGELFF
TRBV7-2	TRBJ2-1	CASSLTLKVDYNEQFF
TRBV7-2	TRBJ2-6	CASSLIFSGANVLTF
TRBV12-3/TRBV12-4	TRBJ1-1	CASSFSAYTEAFF
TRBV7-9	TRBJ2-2	CASSLISTGELFF
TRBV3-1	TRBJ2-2	CASSHSRAGELFF
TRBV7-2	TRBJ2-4	CASSLPGQGPARTQYF
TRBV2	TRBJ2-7	CASSVVNEQYF
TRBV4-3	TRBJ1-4	CASSQEMGGTGKLFF
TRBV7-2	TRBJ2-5	CASSLNVRRGETQYF
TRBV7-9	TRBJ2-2	CASSPRGQNGELFF
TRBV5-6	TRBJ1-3	CASSPPAGAGNTIYF
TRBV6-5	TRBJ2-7	CASSSTGVFSYEQYF
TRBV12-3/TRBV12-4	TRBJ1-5	CASSLVNSNQPQHF
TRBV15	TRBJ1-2	CATRLDRGMGGYTF
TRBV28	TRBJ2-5	CASSPPGTQAQETQYF
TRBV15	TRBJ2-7	CATSRDGETYEQYF
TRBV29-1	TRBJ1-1	CSVEFETGRGRSEAFF
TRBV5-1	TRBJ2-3	CASSFDDLNAQYF
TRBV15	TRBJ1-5	CATSRERSGGQNHF
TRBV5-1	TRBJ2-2	CASARTGANTGELFF
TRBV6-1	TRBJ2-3	CASSPQGTTDTQYF
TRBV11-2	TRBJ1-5	CASSSLTGVGQPQHF
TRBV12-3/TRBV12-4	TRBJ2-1	CASTRGGRDEQFF
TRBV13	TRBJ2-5	CASGLAGIKETQYF
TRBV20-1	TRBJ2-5	CSARGRRDRVETQYF
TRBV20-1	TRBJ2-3	CSAVTSGRGRGTQYF
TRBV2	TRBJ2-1	CASMKPLATNEQFF
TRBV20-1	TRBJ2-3	CSASAGGSTDTQYF
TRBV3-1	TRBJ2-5	CASSQDFSGGGLETQYF
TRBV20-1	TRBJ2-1	CSAGLPGQGYEQFF